This TCR beta chain was sequenced for a study of breast tumors, draining lymph nodes, adjacent tissues. TCRdb reprocessed the multiplex PCR reads via MiXCR and lists one record per CDR3 protein. This table has around 66,000 distinct CDR3 sequences, about 40% appearing once. Study-wide findings and caveats: That most tumor T cells come from lymph nodes remained unproven. Data fit most tumor T cells coming from lymph node, expanding in tumor. Luminal-like breast cancer showed significantly greater tumor-nontumor repertoire similarity than basal-like breast cancer did. Compared with lymph nodes, tumors were less diverse; compared with nontumor tissue, more.

Only a few counts were recorded for this clonotype. Its antigen is unknown. V lost 3 bases and J lost 4, with 12 bases in between. Germline CDR1 SGHTS, CDR2 YDEGEE. The CDR3 covers 14 residues. The receptor's source is a female donor with breast cancer. Some clones in this sample may be carry-over from other donors' samples. The V call is TRBV5-8, the J call TRBJ2-3, with D unclear. Sequencing used breast tumor tissue. As DNA, the CDR3 is TGTGCCAGCAGCTCCACGCCAGCCTCAGATACGCAGTATTTT. It translates to CASSSTPASDTQYF.